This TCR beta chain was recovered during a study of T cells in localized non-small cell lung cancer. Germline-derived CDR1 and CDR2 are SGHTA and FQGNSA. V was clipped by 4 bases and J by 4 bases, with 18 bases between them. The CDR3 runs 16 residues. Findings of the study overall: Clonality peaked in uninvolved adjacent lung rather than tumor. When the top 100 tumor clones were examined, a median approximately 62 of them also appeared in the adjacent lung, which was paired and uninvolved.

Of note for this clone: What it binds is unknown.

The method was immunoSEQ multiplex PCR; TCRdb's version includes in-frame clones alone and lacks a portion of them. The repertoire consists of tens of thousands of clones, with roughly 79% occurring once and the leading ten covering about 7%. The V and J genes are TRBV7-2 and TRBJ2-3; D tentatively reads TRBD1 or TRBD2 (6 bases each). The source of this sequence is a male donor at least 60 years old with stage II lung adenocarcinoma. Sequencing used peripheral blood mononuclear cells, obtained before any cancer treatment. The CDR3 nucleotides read TGTGCCAGCAGCTCGGGACTGCAAAGGGGGGCAGATACGCAGTATTTT. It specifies CASSSGLQRGADTQYF.